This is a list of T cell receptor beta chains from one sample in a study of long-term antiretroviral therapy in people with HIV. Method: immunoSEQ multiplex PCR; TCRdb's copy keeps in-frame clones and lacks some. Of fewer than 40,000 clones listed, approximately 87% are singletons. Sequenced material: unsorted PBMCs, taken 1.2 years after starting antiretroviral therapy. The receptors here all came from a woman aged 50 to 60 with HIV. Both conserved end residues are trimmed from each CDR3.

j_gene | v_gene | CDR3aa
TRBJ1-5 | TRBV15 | ATSNGRYQPQH
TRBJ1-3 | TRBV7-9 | ASSPRDTSSGNTIY
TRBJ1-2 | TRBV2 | ASRSGAKGYGYT
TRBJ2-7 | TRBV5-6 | ASSLQGRSTYEQY
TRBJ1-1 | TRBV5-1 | ASRPTTGNTEAF
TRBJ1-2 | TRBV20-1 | SARDRDGYT
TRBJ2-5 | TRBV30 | AWTSGQETQY
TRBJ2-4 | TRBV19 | ASRPLPLAGVQY
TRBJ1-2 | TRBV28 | ASSPSSGYT
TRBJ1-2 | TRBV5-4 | ASSLAGRSPANYGYT
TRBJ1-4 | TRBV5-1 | ASSLRQPGNEKLF
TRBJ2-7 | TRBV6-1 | ASSEFFDDEQY
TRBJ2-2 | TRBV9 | ASARAGINTGELF
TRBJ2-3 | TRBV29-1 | SVEQDRTDTQY
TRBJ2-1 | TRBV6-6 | ASSLGQGVNEQF
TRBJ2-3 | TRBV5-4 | ASSRYTSGGATDTQY
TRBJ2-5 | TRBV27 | ASSLMASKETQY
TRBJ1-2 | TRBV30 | AWSVVRGNYGYT
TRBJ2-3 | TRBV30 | ASRTLKALDTQY
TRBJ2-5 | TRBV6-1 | ASRGTGLAEETQY
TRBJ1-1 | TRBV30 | AWSVLGNTEAF
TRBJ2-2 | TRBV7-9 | ASSRGQTGELF